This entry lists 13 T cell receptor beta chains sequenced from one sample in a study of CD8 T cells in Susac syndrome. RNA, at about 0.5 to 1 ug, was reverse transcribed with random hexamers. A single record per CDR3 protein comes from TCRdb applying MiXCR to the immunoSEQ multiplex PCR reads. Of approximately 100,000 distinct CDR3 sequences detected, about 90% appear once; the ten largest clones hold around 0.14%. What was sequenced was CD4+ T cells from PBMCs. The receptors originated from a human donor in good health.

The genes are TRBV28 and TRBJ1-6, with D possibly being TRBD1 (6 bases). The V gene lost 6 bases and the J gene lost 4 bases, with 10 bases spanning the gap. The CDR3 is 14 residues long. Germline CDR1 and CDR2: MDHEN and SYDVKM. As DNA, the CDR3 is TGTGCCAGCAGCCGGACAGCTTATAATTCACCCCTCCACTTT. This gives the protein CASSRTAYNSPLHF.

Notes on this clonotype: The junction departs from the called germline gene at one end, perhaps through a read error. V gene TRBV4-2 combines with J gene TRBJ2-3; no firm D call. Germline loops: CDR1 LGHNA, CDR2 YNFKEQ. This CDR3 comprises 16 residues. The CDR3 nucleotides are TGCGCCAGCAGCCAAATTGGGCTAACTAGCACAGATACGCAGTATTTT. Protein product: CASSQIGLTSTDTQYF.

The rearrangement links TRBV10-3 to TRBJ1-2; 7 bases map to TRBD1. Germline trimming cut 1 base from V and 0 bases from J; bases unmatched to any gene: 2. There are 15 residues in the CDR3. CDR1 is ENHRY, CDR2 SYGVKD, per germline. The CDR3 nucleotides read TGTGCCATCAGTGAGTACAGGGGCGCTAACTATGGCTACACCTTC. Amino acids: CAISEYRGANYGYTF.

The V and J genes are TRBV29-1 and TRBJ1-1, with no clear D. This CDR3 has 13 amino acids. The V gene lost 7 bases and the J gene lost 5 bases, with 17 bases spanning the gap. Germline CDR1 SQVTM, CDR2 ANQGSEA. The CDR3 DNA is TGCAGCGGTAGCGGTGGAGGATGGACTGAAGCTTTCTTT. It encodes CSGSGGGWTEAFF.

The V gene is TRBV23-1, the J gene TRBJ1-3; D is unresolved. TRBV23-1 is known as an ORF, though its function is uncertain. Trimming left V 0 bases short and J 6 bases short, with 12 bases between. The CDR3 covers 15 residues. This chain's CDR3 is CASSQSRTLENTIYF. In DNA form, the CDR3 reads TGCGCCAGCAGTCAATCGAGGACTCTGGAAAACACCATATATTTT.

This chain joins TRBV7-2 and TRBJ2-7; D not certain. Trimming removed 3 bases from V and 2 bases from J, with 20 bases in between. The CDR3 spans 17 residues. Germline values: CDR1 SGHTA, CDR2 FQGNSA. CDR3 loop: CASSFWRGPSIPYEQYF. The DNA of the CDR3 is TGTGCCAGCAGCTTTTGGAGAGGTCCCTCTATTCCCTACGAGCAGTACTTC.

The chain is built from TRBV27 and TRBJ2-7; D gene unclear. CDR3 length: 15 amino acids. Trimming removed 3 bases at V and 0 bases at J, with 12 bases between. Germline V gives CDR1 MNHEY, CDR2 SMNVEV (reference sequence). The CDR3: CASSFFPSGSYEQYF. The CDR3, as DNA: TGTGCCAGCAGTTTTTTCCCTTCGGGCTCCTACGAGCAGTACTTC.

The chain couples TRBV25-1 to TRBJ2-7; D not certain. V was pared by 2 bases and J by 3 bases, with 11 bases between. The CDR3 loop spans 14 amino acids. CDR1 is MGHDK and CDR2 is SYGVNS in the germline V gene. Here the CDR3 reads CASSEMPPGYEQYF. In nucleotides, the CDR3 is TGTGCCAGCAGTGAAATGCCCCCTGGCTACGAGCAGTACTTC.

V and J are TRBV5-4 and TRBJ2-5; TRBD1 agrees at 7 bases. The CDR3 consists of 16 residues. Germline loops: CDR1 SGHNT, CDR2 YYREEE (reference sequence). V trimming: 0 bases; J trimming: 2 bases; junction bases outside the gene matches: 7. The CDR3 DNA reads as TGTGCCAGCAGCTTGGACCCGGGACAGAAGCAAGAGACCCAGTACTTC. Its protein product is CASSLDPGQKQETQYF.

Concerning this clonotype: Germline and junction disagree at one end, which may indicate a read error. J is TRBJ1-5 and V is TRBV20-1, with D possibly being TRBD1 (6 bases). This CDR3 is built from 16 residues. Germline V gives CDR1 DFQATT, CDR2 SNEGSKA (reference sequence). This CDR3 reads CSAILGRGISNEPQHF. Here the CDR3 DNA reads TGCAGTGCTATCCTAGGAAGGGGGATCTCCAATGAGCCCCAGCATTTT.

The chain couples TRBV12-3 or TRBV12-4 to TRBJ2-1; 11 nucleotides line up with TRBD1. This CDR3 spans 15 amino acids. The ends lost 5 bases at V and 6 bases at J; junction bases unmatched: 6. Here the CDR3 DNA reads TGTGCCAGCAGTCCACGGACAGGGGGCTTCAATGAGCAGTTCTTC. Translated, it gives CASSPRTGGFNEQFF.

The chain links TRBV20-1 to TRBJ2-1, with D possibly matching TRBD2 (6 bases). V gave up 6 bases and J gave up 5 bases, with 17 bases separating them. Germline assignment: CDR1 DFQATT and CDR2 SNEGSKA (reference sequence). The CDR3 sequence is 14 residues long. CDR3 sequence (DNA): TGCAGTGCAAAGACCGGGACTGGAAACAATGAGCAGTTCTTC. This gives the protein CSAKTGTGNNEQFF.

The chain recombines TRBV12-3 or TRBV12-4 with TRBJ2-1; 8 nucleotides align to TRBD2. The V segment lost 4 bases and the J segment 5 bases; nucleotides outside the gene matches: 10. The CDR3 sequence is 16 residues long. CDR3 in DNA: TGTGCCAGCAGTTGGGGTAGCGGGAAGGGGGACAATGAGCAGTTCTTC. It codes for CASSWGSGKGDNEQFF.